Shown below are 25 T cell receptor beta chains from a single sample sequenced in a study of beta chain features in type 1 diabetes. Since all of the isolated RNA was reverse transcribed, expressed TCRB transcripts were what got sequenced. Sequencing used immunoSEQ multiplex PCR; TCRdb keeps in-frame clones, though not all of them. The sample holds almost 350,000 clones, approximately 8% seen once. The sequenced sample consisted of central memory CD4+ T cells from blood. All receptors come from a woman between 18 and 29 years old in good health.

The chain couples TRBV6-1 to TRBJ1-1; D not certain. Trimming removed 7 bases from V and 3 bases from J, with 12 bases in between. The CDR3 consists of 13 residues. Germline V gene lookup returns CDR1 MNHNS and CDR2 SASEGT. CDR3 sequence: CASTQVDDTEAFF. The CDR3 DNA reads TGTGCCAGCACTCAGGTTGACGACACTGAAGCTTTCTTT.

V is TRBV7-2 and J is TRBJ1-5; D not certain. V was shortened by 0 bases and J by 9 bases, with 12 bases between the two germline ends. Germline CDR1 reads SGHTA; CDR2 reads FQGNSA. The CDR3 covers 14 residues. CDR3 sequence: CASSLAGVAGPQHF. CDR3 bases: TGTGCCAGCAGCTTAGCCGGGGTCGCTGGGCCCCAGCATTTT.

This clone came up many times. The chain's CDR3 is CASSQRWGEETQYF. DNA for the CDR3: TGTGCCAGCAGCCAAAGGTGGGGCGAAGAGACCCAGTACTTC. The chain joins TRBV7-2 to TRBJ2-5; D is possibly TRBD1 (5 bases). The germline V gene has CDR1 SGHTA and CDR2 FQGNSA. V lost 5 bases and J 3 bases, leaving 13 bases between the germline ends. The CDR3 consists of 14 residues. Full variable domain (remainder filled in from reference TRBV7-2 and TRBJ2-5): GAGVSQSPSNKVTEKGKDVELRCDPISGHTALYWYRQSLGQGLEFLIYFQGNSAPDKSGLPSDRFSAERTGGSVSTLTIQRTQQEDSAVYLCASSQRWGEETQYFGPGTRLLVL.

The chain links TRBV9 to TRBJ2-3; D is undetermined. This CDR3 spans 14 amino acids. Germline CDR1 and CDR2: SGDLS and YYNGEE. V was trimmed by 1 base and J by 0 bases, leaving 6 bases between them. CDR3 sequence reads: CASSVRVSTDTQYF. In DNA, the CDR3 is TGTGCCAGCAGCGTACGGGTTAGCACAGATACGCAGTATTTT.

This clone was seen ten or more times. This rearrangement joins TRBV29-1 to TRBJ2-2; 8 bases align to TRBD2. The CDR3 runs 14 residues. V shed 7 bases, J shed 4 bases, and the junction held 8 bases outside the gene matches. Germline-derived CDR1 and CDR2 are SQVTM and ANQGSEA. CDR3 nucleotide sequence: TGCAGCGCCGGAGCGGGAGTCGCCACCGGGGAGCTGTTTTTT. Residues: CSAGAGVATGELFF.

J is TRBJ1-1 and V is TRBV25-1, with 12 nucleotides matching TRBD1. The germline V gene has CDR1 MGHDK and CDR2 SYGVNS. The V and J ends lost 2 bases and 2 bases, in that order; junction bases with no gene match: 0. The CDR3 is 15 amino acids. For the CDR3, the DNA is TGTGCCAGCAGTGAAGGGACAGGGGGCAACACTGAAGCTTTCTTT. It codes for CASSEGTGGNTEAFF.

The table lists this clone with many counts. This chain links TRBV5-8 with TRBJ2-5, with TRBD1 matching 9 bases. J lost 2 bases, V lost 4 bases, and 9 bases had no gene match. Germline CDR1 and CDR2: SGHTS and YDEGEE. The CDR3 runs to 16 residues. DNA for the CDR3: TGTGCCAGCAGCCCTGGACAGGGGATGCTTCAAGAGACCCAGTACTTC. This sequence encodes CASSPGQGMLQETQYF. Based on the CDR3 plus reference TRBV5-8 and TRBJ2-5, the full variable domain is EAGVTQSPTHLIKTRGQQATLRCSPISGHTSVYWYQQALGLGLQFLLWYDEGEERNRGNFPPRFSGRQFPNYSSELNVNALELEDSALYLCASSPGQGMLQETQYFGPGTRLLVL.

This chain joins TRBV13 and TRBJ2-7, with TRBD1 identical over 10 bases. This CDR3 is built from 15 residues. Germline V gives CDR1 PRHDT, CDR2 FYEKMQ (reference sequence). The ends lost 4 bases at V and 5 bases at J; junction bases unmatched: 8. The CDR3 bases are TGTGCCAGCAGCTCGCGACCCGGGACAGGGGACGAGCAGTACTTC. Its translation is CASSSRPGTGDEQYF.

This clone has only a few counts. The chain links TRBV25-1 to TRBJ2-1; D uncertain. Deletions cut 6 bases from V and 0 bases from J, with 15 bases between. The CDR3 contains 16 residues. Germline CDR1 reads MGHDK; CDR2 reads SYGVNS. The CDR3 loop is CASSPLGQSSYNEQFF. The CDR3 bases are TGTGCCAGCAGCCCCCTAGGGCAGAGCTCCTACAATGAGCAGTTCTTC.

The CDR3 spells CAISESPLAYEQYF. DNA for the CDR3: TGTGCCATCAGTGAGTCCCCCTTAGCCTACGAGCAGTACTTC. This chain links TRBV10-3 with TRBJ2-7; D is ambiguous. Per the germline V gene, CDR1 is ENHRY and CDR2 is SYGVKD. The V end was cut by 0 bases, the J end by 2 bases, with 8 bases between. The CDR3 totals 14 residues.

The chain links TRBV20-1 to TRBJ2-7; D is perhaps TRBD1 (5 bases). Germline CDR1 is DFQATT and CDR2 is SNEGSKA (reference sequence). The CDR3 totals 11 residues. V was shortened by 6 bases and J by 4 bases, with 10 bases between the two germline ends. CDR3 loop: CSARQMYEQYF. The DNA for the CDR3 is TGCAGTGCCAGACAGATGTACGAGCAGTACTTC.

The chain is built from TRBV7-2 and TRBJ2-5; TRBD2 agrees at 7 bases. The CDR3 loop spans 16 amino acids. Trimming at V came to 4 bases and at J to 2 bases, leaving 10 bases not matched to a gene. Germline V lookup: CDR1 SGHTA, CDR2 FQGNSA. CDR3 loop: CASSSSPLAVQETQYF. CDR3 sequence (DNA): TGTGCCAGCAGCTCCTCCCCTCTAGCGGTTCAAGAGACCCAGTACTTC.

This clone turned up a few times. The CDR3 DNA follows: TGTGCCACCAGCAGAGATCAGGGGATAACGGATACGCAGTATTTT. Protein sequence: CATSRDQGITDTQYF. J is TRBJ2-3 and V is TRBV15, with D possibly TRBD1 on 6 matching bases. V shed 0 bases and J shed 6 bases, with 13 bases lying between them. There are 15 residues in the CDR3. Germline V gene sequence: CDR1 LNHNV, CDR2 YYDKDF (reference sequence).

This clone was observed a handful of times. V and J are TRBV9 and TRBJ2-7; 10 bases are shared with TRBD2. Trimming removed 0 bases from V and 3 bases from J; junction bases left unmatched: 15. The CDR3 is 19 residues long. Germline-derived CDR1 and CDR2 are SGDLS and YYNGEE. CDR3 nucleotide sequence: TGTGCCAGCAGCGTAGTCGCTAGCGGGAGTCCCCGTACCCTCTACGAGCAGTACTTC. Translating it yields CASSVVASGSPRTLYEQYF.

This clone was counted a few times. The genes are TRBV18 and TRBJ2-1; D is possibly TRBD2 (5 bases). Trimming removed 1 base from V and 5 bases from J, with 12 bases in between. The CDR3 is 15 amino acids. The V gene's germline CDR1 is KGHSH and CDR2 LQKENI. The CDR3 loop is CASSPRSSSNNEQFF. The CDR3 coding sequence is TGTGCCAGCTCACCACGGTCTAGCAGTAACAATGAGCAGTTCTTC.

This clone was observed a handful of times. Here the CDR3 reads CASSQREVDTQYF. The DNA for the CDR3 is TGTGCCAGCTCACAGCGGGAGGTCGATACGCAGTATTTT. The chain joins TRBV18 to TRBJ2-3; TRBD2 matches 9 bases. The V and J ends lost 4 bases and 6 bases, in that order; junction bases with no gene match: 2. The CDR3 length is 13 residues. The germline CDR1 and CDR2 sequences are KGHSH and LQKENI.

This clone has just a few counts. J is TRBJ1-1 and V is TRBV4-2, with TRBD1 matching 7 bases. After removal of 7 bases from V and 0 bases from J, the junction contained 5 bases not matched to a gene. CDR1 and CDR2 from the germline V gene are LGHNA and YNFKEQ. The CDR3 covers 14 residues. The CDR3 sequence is CASTQGGMNTEAFF. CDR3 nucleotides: TGTGCCAGCACCCAGGGGGGAATGAACACTGAAGCTTTCTTT.

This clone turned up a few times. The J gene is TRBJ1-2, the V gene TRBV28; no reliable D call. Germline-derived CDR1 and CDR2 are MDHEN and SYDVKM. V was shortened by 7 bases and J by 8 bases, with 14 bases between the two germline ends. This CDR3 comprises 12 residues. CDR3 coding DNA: TGTGCCAGCAATGTTTGGCCGGGCGGCTACACCTTC. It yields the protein CASNVWPGGYTF.

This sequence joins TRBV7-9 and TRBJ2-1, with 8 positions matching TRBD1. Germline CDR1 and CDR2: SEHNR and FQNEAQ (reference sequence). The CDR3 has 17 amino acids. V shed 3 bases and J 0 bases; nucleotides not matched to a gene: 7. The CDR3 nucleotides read TGTGCCAGCAGCTTCCCCAGGACAGGGAGCTCCTACAATGAGCAGTTCTTC. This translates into CASSFPRTGSSYNEQFF.

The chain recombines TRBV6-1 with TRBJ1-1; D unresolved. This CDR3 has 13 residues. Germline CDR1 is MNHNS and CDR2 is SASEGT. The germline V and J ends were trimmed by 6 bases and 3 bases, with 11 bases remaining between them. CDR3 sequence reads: CASSPTWDTEAFF. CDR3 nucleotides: TGTGCCAGCAGCCCTACATGGGACACTGAAGCTTTCTTT.

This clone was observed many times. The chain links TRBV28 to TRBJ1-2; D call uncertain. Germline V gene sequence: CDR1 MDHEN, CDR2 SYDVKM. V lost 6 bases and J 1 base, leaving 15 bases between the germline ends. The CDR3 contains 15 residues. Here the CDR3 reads CASSPDGHYNYGYTF. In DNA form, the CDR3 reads TGTGCCAGCAGCCCGGACGGGCACTATAACTATGGCTACACCTTC.

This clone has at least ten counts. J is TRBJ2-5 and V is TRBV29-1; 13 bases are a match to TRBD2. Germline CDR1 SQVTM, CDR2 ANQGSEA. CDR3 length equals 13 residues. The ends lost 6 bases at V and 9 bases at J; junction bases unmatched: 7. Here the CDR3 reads CSVTGLAGVAQYF. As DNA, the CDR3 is TGCAGCGTAACTGGACTAGCGGGAGTTGCCCAGTACTTC.

The CDR3 loop is CASSLRGQEETQYF. The CDR3 DNA reads as TGTGCCAGCAGTTTACGGGGACAGGAAGAGACCCAGTACTTC. The chain carries TRBV28 and TRBJ2-5, with 8 bases identical to TRBD1. CDR1 is MDHEN and CDR2 is SYDVKM in the germline V gene. V shed 2 bases, J shed 3 bases, and the junction held 2 bases outside the gene matches. The CDR3 contains 14 residues. The full variable domain, completed using reference TRBV28 and TRBJ2-5, is DVKVTQSSRYLVKRTGEKVFLECVQDMDHENMFWYRQDPGLGLRLIYFSYDVKMKEKGDIPEGYSVSREKKERFSLILESASTNQTSMYLCASSLRGQEETQYFGPGTRLLVL.

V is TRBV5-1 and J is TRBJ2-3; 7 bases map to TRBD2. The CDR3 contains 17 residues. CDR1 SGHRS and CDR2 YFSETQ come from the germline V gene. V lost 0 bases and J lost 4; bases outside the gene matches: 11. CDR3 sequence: CASSLASAGLHPDTQYF. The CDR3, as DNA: TGCGCCAGCAGCTTGGCCTCCGCGGGACTACACCCAGATACGCAGTATTTT.

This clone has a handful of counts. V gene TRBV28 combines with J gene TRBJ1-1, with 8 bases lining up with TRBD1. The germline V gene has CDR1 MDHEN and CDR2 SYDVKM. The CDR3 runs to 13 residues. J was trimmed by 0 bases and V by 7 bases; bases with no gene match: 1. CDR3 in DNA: TGTGCCAGCAAGACAGGGGTGAACACTGAAGCTTTCTTT. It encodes CASKTGVNTEAFF.